Each of the 9 T cell receptor beta chains below was sequenced from the same sample in a study of cytomegalovirus exposure and HLA in healthy donors. Measured with immunoSEQ multiplex PCR; TCRdb has only the in-frame clones, and not every one. There are 130,000 to 150,000 clones in the sample; approximately 87% occur only once, and less than 3.5% lies in the top ten. Sequenced material: PBMCs. The source is a man between 18 and 35 years old in good health and CMV-seronegative.

The V call is TRBV7-9, the J call TRBJ1-1; no reliable D call. V shed 3 bases and J shed 4 bases, with 9 bases lying between them. Germline CDR1 reads SEHNR; CDR2 reads FQNEAQ (reference sequence). This CDR3 comprises 13 residues. The CDR3 DNA follows: TGTGCCAGCAGCTTGGAGTTCGGCACTGAAGCTTTCTTT. The encoded protein is CASSLEFGTEAFF.

The chain has TRBV7-9 and TRBJ1-1, with a tentative D call TRBD1 (5 bases). The CDR3 spans 16 residues. The germline V and J ends were trimmed by 5 bases and 5 bases, with 21 bases remaining between them. CDR1 and CDR2 from the germline V gene are SEHNR and FQNEAQ (reference sequence). The CDR3 loop reads CASSTSGGTRRTEAFF. DNA of the CDR3: TGTGCCAGCAGCACAAGCGGTGGGACTAGGAGAACTGAAGCTTTCTTT.

This clone occurred a few times. The chain is built from TRBV28 and TRBJ1-4; maybe TRBD1 (5 bases). This CDR3 comprises 15 residues. Trimming stripped 8 bases from V and 0 bases from J, with 13 bases between. The germline gives CDR1 MDHEN, CDR2 SYDVKM. Here the CDR3 reads CASAREGATNEKLFF. The CDR3 coding sequence is TGTGCCAGCGCCAGGGAAGGGGCAACTAATGAAAAACTGTTTTTT. Drawing the rest from reference TRBV28 and TRBJ1-4, the complete variable domain is DVKVTQSSRYLVKRTGEKVFLECVQDMDHENMFWYRQDPGLGLRLIYFSYDVKMKEKGDIPEGYSVSREKKERFSLILESASTNQTSMYLCASAREGATNEKLFFGSGTQLSVL.

In its sample, this clone was seen once. The V call is TRBV19, the J call TRBJ2-1, with D possibly matching TRBD2 (6 bases). The germline V and J ends were trimmed by 5 bases and 3 bases, with 11 bases remaining between them. The length of the CDR3 is 14 residues. Germline assignment: CDR1 LNHDA and CDR2 SQIVND (reference sequence). This CDR3 is CASSLRGFYNEQFF. The CDR3 DNA follows: TGTGCCAGTAGTCTACGGGGGTTCTACAATGAGCAGTTCTTC.

This chain joins TRBV19 and TRBJ2-7, with TRBD2 identical over 15 bases. CDR1 is LNHDA, CDR2 SQIVND, per germline (reference sequence). The CDR3 has 14 residues. J was trimmed by 4 bases and V by 10 bases; bases with no gene match: 5. The CDR3 DNA sequence: TGTGCCACCAAGGGGACTAGCGGGAGGTACGAGCAGTACTTC. It codes for CATKGTSGRYEQYF.

This clone has a single count. The V and J genes are TRBV6-1 and TRBJ1-5; D remains ambiguous. V lost 0 bases, J lost 6 bases, and 3 bases lay in between. The CDR3 has 12 amino acids. Germline assignment: CDR1 MNHNS and CDR2 SASEGT. The CDR3 region is CASSEALQPQHF. As DNA, the CDR3 is TGTGCCAGCAGTGAAGCTCTTCAGCCCCAGCATTTT.

The chain links TRBV4-3 to TRBJ1-2; 11 bases are shared with TRBD1. V lost 4 bases, J lost 8 bases, and 9 bases stayed unmatched. The CDR3 runs 15 residues. CDR1 is LGHNA and CDR2 is YSLEER in the germline V gene. The CDR3 region is CASSLGQGASGGYTF. The CDR3 DNA sequence: TGCGCCAGCAGCCTAGGACAGGGGGCCTCGGGCGGCTACACCTTC.

The gene calls are TRBV27 and TRBJ2-3; 10 nucleotides match TRBD2. The germline V gene encodes CDR1 MNHEY and CDR2 SMNVEV (reference sequence). CDR3 length equals 15 residues. Trimming cost V 4 bases and J 6 bases; bases outside gene matches: 7. The CDR3 region is CASSWASGSSDTQYF. CDR3 nucleotide sequence: TGTGCCAGCAGTTGGGCTAGCGGGAGTTCGGATACGCAGTATTTT.

The V call is TRBV4-3, the J call TRBJ2-1; 13 bases agree with TRBD2. The CDR3 has 18 amino acids. Trimming took 0 bases from V and 1 from J; bases not matched to a gene: 3. Germline CDR1 and CDR2: LGHNA and YSLEER. The CDR3 spells CASSQEGLAGASYNEQFF. As DNA, the CDR3 is TGCGCCAGCAGCCAAGAAGGACTAGCGGGAGCTTCCTACAATGAGCAGTTCTTC.